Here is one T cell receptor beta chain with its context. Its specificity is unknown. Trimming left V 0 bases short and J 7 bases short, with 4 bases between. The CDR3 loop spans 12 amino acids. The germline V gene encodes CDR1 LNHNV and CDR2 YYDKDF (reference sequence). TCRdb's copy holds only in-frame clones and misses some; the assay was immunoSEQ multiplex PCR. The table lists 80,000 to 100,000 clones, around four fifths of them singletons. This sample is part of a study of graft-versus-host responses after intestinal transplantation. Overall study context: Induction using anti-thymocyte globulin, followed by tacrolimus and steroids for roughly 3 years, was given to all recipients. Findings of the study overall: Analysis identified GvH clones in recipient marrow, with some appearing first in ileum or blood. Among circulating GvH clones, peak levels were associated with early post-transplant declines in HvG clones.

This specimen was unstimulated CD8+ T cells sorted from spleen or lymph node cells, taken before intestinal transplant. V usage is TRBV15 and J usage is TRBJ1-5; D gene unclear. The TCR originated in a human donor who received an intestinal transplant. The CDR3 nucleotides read TGTGCCACCAGCAGAGAAAACCAGCCCCAGCATTTT. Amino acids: CATSRENQPQHF.